The rows below give T cell receptor beta chains drawn from one sample of a study of cytomegalovirus exposure and HLA in healthy donors. Sequenced by immunoSEQ multiplex PCR; TCRdb stores in-frame clones only, minus some. The sample includes about 120,000 clones, roughly 72% of them seen just once. Input material: PBMCs. The receptors stem from a male donor in good health and CMV-seronegative. Each CDR3 is given with its conserved first and last residue. Fields, in order: V gene, clone size, J gene, D gene, CDR3 protein, CDR3 DNA. A D gene is named only where the DNA matches it firmly. Not every row has a clone size; where given, it reads once, few, many or a size class.

TRBV28	.	TRBJ1-5	TRBD1	CASSSGQGGQPQHF	TGTGCCAGCAGTTCCGGACAGGGGGGTCAGCCCCAGCATTTT
TRBV18	.	TRBJ1-2	.	CASSPDRDYGYTF	TGTGCCAGCTCACCTGACAGAGACTATGGCTACACCTTC
TRBV7-9	.	TRBJ2-7	TRBD1	CASSPGDRGIRYEQYF	TGTGCCAGCAGCCCAGGGGACAGGGGCATTCGCTACGAGCAGTACTTC
TRBV30	few	TRBJ1-2	TRBD1	CAWSGRQGLLPANYGYTF	TGTGCCTGGAGTGGGAGACAGGGGTTATTACCAGCTAACTATGGCTACACCTTC
TRBV5-1	.	TRBJ2-2	TRBD1	CASSADRGRANIGELFF	TGCGCCAGCAGCGCGGACAGGGGGCGAGCGAACATCGGGGAGCTGTTTTTT
TRBV9	few	TRBJ2-2	.	CASSVVEGVGGELFF	TGTGCCAGCAGCGTAGTTGAGGGTGTGGGCGGGGAGCTGTTTTTT
TRBV28	.	TRBJ2-7	.	CASSFPRPLRDYEQYF	TGTGCCAGCAGTTTCCCCAGGCCCCTCCGGGATTACGAGCAGTACTTC
TRBV19	.	TRBJ2-1	TRBD2	CASSIVGLAEDNEQFF	TGTGCCAGTAGTATAGTGGGACTAGCGGAAGACAATGAGCAGTTCTTC
TRBV5-6	few	TRBJ2-3	TRBD1	CASTDRASDTQYF	TGTGCCAGCACGGACAGGGCCTCAGATACGCAGTATTTT
TRBV4-1	once	TRBJ1-5	TRBD1	CASSQAWGPGTGVLQPQHF	TGCGCCAGCAGCCAAGCTTGGGGACCAGGGACAGGGGTTCTTCAGCCCCAGCATTTT
TRBV5-1	.	TRBJ2-2	TRBD2	CASSLVGGGAVLGELFF	TGCGCCAGCAGCTTGGTCGGCGGGGGGGCCGTGCTCGGGGAGCTGTTTTTT
TRBV9	few	TRBJ2-5	.	CASSVTGRGTQYF	TGTGCCAGCAGCGTAACAGGGAGAGGGACCCAGTACTTC
TRBV6-6	few	TRBJ2-2	.	CASTLDRITGELFF	TGTGCCAGCACCCTCGACAGAATCACCGGGGAGCTGTTTTTT
TRBV27	few	TRBJ2-1	.	CASRFAGAGSLYNEQFF	TGTGCCAGCAGGTTCGCTGGGGCGGGGTCCCTTTACAATGAGCAGTTCTTC
TRBV5-4	.	TRBJ2-7	.	CASSLDTTTYEQYF	TGTGCCAGCAGCTTGGATACGACTACCTACGAGCAGTACTTC
TRBV9	.	TRBJ2-7	TRBD1	CASSVGIGTGISYEQYF	TGTGCCAGCAGCGTAGGCATAGGGACAGGGATCTCCTACGAGCAGTACTTC
TRBV28	.	TRBJ2-1	TRBD2	CASSLVSGRGNEQFF	TGTGCCAGCAGTTTAGTTAGCGGGAGGGGTAATGAGCAGTTCTTC
TRBV5-6	.	TRBJ2-7	TRBD2	CASSLAGGYGAASYEQYF	TGTGCCAGCAGCTTGGCGGGGGGGTATGGTGCCGCCTCCTACGAGCAGTACTTC
TRBV19	.	TRBJ2-5	TRBD2	CASSPASGGAGTQYF	TGTGCCAGTAGTCCCGCTAGCGGGGGGGCCGGGACCCAGTACTTC
TRBV5-6	.	TRBJ1-5	.	CASSFFQDGRPQHF	TGTGCCAGCAGCTTCTTCCAGGATGGGCGGCCCCAGCATTTT
TRBV13	.	TRBJ1-6	.	CASSYYLDRNSPLHF	TGTGCCAGCAGCTACTACCTGGACAGAAATTCACCCCTCCACTTT
TRBV28	.	TRBJ2-7	.	CASSLGTLSYEQYF	TGTGCCAGCAGTTTAGGGACACTCTCCTACGAGCAGTACTTC
TRBV20-1	.	TRBJ1-1	.	CSARSSGAFF	TGCAGTGCTAGATCGTCCGGAGCTTTCTTT
TRBV23-1	once	TRBJ2-1	TRBD2	CASHLITSGFYNEQFF	TGCGCCAGCCATCTTATAACTAGCGGGTTTTACAATGAGCAGTTCTTC
TRBV30	.	TRBJ1-2	.	CAWSVGGGFVDGYTF	TGTGCCTGGAGTGTAGGTGGAGGGTTCGTCGATGGCTACACCTTC
TRBV7-2	.	TRBJ1-1	TRBD1	CASSSRTGNTEAFF	TGTGCCAGCAGCTCGAGGACAGGGAACACTGAAGCTTTCTTT
TRBV5-1	.	TRBJ2-7	.	CASSPQGLSSYEQYF	TGCGCCAGCAGCCCCCAGGGCCTTAGCTCCTACGAGCAGTACTTC
TRBV4-3	.	TRBJ2-1	TRBD1	CASSPYPQGANEQFF	TGCGCCAGCAGTCCTTACCCCCAGGGGGCAAATGAGCAGTTCTTC
TRBV5-4	.	TRBJ2-1	TRBD2	CASSGGLAGEQFF	TGTGCCAGCAGCGGGGGACTAGCGGGAGAGCAGTTCTTC
TRBV7-9	.	TRBJ1-6	.	CASSFGQGNSPLHF	TGTGCCAGCAGCTTTGGGCAGGGGAATTCACCCCTCCACTTT
TRBV7-9	.	TRBJ2-7	.	CSSSFQAYEQYF	TGTTCCAGCAGCTTTCAGGCCTACGAGCAGTACTTC
TRBV6-1	.	TRBJ2-2	TRBD2	CASSGGTLAGVTGELFF	TGTGCCAGCAGTGGCGGGACCCTAGCGGGAGTTACCGGGGAGCTGTTTTTT
TRBV2	.	TRBJ2-7	TRBD1	CASSEQGAFYEQYF	TGTGCCAGCAGTGAACAGGGGGCATTCTACGAGCAGTACTTC
TRBV9	.	TRBJ2-1	.	CASSSQGLNNEQFF	TGTGCCAGCAGCTCTCAGGGGCTAAACAATGAGCAGTTCTTC
TRBV11-2	.	TRBJ2-1	.	CASSLDISYNEQFF	TGTGCCAGCAGCTTAGACATCTCCTACAATGAGCAGTTCTTC
TRBV28	.	TRBJ2-7	TRBD2	CASSWDYLSYEQYF	TGTGCCAGCAGTTGGGACTACCTTTCCTACGAGCAGTACTTC
TRBV7-9	.	TRBJ2-3	.	CASSQDSVPSRDTQYF	TGTGCCAGCAGCCAGGACAGCGTCCCGTCCAGGGATACGCAGTATTTT
TRBV27	.	TRBJ2-7	.	CASSILNGEQYF	TGTGCCAGCAGTATATTGAACGGCGAGCAGTACTTC
TRBV7-2	.	TRBJ2-7	.	CASSLVIGAGQNYEQYF	TGTGCCAGCAGCTTAGTGATAGGGGCGGGACAGAACTACGAGCAGTACTTC
TRBV4-1	.	TRBJ1-1	.	CASSQDNPPLINTEAFF	TGCGCCAGCAGCCAAGATAATCCCCCTCTAATTAACACTGAAGCTTTCTTT
TRBV19	.	TRBJ2-7	.	CASSATLDFSYEQYF	TGTGCCAGTAGTGCAACCCTAGACTTCAGCTACGAGCAGTACTTC
TRBV30	.	TRBJ2-4	.	CAWSPGGLAKNIQYF	TGTGCCTGGAGTCCGGGCGGGCTAGCCAAAAACATTCAGTACTTC
TRBV27	few	TRBJ2-2	TRBD1	CASSFGQGAPGELFF	TGTGCCAGCAGTTTTGGTCAGGGGGCTCCCGGGGAGCTGTTTTTT